The present TCR beta chain was sequenced within a study of shared clonotypes between healthy human individuals (TCRdb year 2020). With respect to the entire study: Three men and two women, aged 18 to 49 years, made up the cohort. To estimate repertoire size and how much clonotypes are shared between individuals, the study performed deep sequencing of blood TCR repertoires from roughly five healthy adults. To increase sequencing depth and limit assay-specific biases, different laboratories used diverse techniques to prepare libraries and sequence TCR repertoires. For each donor, CD4 naive and CD4 memory were each given three plates, CD8 naive was given two plates, and CD8 memory was given one plate. Leukapheresis yielded between about 0.94 and 9.5 billion PBMCs per donor.

CDR1 and CDR2 were assigned from the germline V gene (reference sequence) as MNHEY and SMNVEV. V is pruned by 3 bases and J by 5 bases, leaving 8 bases of the junction without a gene match. The CDR3 runs 15 amino acids, cysteine and phenylalanine included. CDR3 DNA only is kept here, 45 bases in frame from base 1. CD8 naive samples were obtained by positive selection for CCR7 among CD45RO-negative cells, yielding a CD45RA+CCR7+ population from which TemRA cells were excluded. Healthy HIV-negative adults with no recently reported acute infections or vaccinations were included as donors. Only Caucasian adults living in Nashville, Tennessee, USA were represented among the donors. After blood collection by leukapheresis, PBMCs were isolated using Ficoll-Histopaque density gradient centrifugation and then cryopreserved in the vapor phase of liquid nitrogen. Analytical flow cytometry was used to check the purity and quantity of every magnetically sorted T cell population. Genomic DNA was isolated from every sorted fraction and measured by UV absorbance on a Nanodrop 2000c.

Overall study results and their limits: Higher generation probabilities were observed for clonotypes shared by all four sorted-subset donors than for non-shared clonotypes. When a handful of donors were compared, the shared fraction of clonotypes was 5% to 6.5% for naive CD4, 3.5% to 4% for naive CD8, more than 2% for memory CD4, and under 0.5% for memory CD8. Naive subsets generally had larger estimated clonotype richness than memory subsets did. Sampling was limited to blood, and TCR repertoires in tissue likely differ from TCR repertoires in blood. Pairwise subsampling indicated that sequencing depth was expected to affect the degree of clonotype sharing among donors. Rarefaction of sorted-subset datasets indicated incomplete sequencing despite the large sequencing depth. Because the study included only a small number of donors, the genetic and exposure-history diversity represented was limited.

TCR CDR3 regions were amplified from genomic DNA by multiplex PCR using the deep immunoSEQ assay. Extracted genomic DNA from each cell subset was spread evenly across all wells of several immunoSEQ 96-well plates, with each plate serving as a replicate. For sorted subsets, roughly 0.2 ug genomic DNA, equal to 30,000 to 35,000 T cell genomes, was loaded into each replicate PCR. Purified libraries were quantified with a Qubit 3.0 fluorometer, sized on a Bioanalyzer 2100, and re-quantified with the KAPA Library Quantification kit. Every immunoSEQ 96-well plate was sequenced on a separate single-read 150-cycle Illumina NextSeq 550 flow cell. Concerning the study's data processing: The immunoSEQ output contained only junctional sequences without quality scores, so filtering could not match that applied to full-length reads. Sequences were annotated with PyIR, a Python wrapper for IgBLAST v1.9, and V/J genes and CDR3 were assigned using IMGT germline references. Any read was removed if the V/J assignment was weak (E-value above 1e-6), the CDR3 was missing, or the read contained stop codons, out-of-frame junctions, or ambiguous translated residues. V3J clonotypes were defined by identical inferred V gene, J gene, and CDR3 amino acid sequence. To compute the percentage overlap between repertoires, the number of shared unique clonotypes was divided by the size of the smaller repertoire. Richness of each repertoire was evaluated using RTK rarefaction, the Chao1 estimator, and Recon v2.1 estimates of unobserved clonotypes. For all TCRbeta clonotypes obtained by the gDNA method from several donors, generation probabilities were computed with OLGA. TCRdb provides this immuneACCESS table in a form limited to in-frame rearrangements. Some clones are lacking; in checked studies, under half of them reflect an unresolved V gene, and why the rest are absent is not known. V and J calls and clone size follow that table, whereas D and trimming were derived from the DNA. Across this sample there are about 600,000 clones, with about 95% seen only once. The top ten clones comprise 0.11% of the sample.

Only one count was recorded for this clone. Its antigen has not been determined. The sample holds no much larger clone one base away, and base qualities are not on file. The sample comprised naive CD8+ T cells sorted from blood. In the paper's terms, the cell subset or site label means: CD45RA+CCR7+. This TCR was recovered from a woman under 40 in good health. The rearrangement joined TRBV27 to TRBJ2-3; 7 of the junction bases match TRBD2. The encoded CDR3 is CASSFSGLGGDTQYF. The DNA sequence is TGTGCCAGCAGTTTCTCCGGACTAGGCGGAGATACGCAGTATTTT.